This TCR beta chain derives from a study of prognosis after radiotherapy for stage I lung cancer. TCR beta CDR3 amplification from genomic DNA was performed by two-round multiplex PCR. During first-round PCR, primers specific to each TRBV and TRBJ gene were used. Second-round PCR employed universal primers. In TCRdb, the multiplex PCR reads were re-called with MiXCR into one record per CDR3 protein. This table has about 12,000 distinct CDR3 sequences, around half appearing once. Study-wide points: Counted unique TCR clones declined after stereotactic body radiation therapy (median around 9,500 versus 6,500).

Trimming removed 6 bases from V and 3 bases from J; junction bases left unmatched: 17. This CDR3 comprises 18 residues. Germline V lookup: CDR1 MNHEY, CDR2 SMNVEV (reference sequence). On this clonotype itself: Its cognate antigen is unknown.

The receptor's source is a donor over 45 with non-small cell lung cancer. The gene calls are TRBV27 and TRBJ2-1, with 7 nucleotides matching TRBD1. Here the sequenced sample was PBMCs, taken before or after stereotactic body radiation therapy (not recorded which). The CDR3 sequence is CASRQTQLGGRNYNEQFF. CDR3 nucleotides: TGTGCCAGCAGACAAACCCAGCTAGGGGGCAGAAACTACAATGAGCAGTTCTTC.